These 23 T cell receptor beta chains originate from one sample sequenced in a study of cytomegalovirus exposure and HLA in healthy donors. Vbeta (60) and Jbeta (13) primers were used in the PCR. TCRdb keeps only in-frame clones here, not all; method: immunoSEQ multiplex PCR. The sample table sets out approximately 210,000 clones. The sequenced material came from PBMCs. These receptors all come from a woman aged 30 to 39 in good health and CMV-seropositive.

This chain links TRBV2 with TRBJ2-3, with D perhaps TRBD2 (5 bases). Trimming removed 3 bases from V and 4 bases from J, with 11 bases in between. This CDR3 is built from 14 residues. Germline assignment: CDR1 SNHLY and CDR2 FYNNEI. CDR3 loop: CASSDVAGADTQYF. CDR3 bases: TGTGCCAGCAGTGACGTGGCGGGTGCAGATACGCAGTATTTT.

The DNA of the CDR3 is TGTGCCATTCAGGGATCTGAAGCTTTCTTT. This gives the protein CAIQGSEAFF. The V gene is TRBV6-6, the J gene TRBJ1-1; D is possibly TRBD1 (5 bases). Germline assignment: CDR1 MNHNY and CDR2 SVGAGI (reference sequence). The CDR3 covers 10 residues. V was shortened by 10 bases and J by 6 bases, with 9 bases between the two germline ends.

In DNA, the CDR3 is TGTGCCAGCAGCTTGCGGGGGGCCCAAGAGACCCAGTACTTC. Amino acid sequence: CASSLRGAQETQYF. The rearrangement joins TRBV5-4 to TRBJ2-5, with D perhaps matching TRBD2 (7 bases). The CDR3 spans 14 residues. Deletions cut 1 base from V and 1 base from J, with 8 bases between. Germline CDR1 is SGHNT and CDR2 is YYREEE (reference sequence).

The rearrangement uses TRBV5-1 and TRBJ1-5; D might be TRBD1 (5 bases). Germline V gene sequence: CDR1 SGHRS, CDR2 YFSETQ. The CDR3 is 15 amino acids. With 1 base removed from V and 4 bases from J, the gap between germline ends came to 12 bases. The CDR3 region is CASSLRGGQNQPQHF. DNA for the CDR3: TGCGCCAGCAGCTTGCGGGGAGGACAAAATCAGCCCCAGCATTTT.

The rearrangement joins TRBV2 to TRBJ2-7; 11 bases align to TRBD2. Per the germline V gene, CDR1 is SNHLY and CDR2 is FYNNEI. The CDR3 is 18 residues long. V lost 2 bases and J lost 0; bases outside the gene matches: 9. Here the CDR3 reads CASSEWSSGGTLSYEQYF. The DNA of the CDR3 is TGTGCCAGCAGTGAATGGTCTAGCGGGGGGACTCTCTCCTACGAGCAGTACTTC.

As concerns this clone: Other DNA sequences in this specimen translate into the identical CDR3. The chain is built from TRBV25-1 and TRBJ1-4; D is ambiguous. Germline lookup yields CDR1 MGHDK and CDR2 SYGVNS. CDR3 length equals 15 residues. Trimming shortened V by 0 bases and J by 6 bases, and 11 bases separated the two germline ends. CDR3 nucleotide sequence: TGTGCCAGCAGTGAATATCGGGTTGGAGATGAAAAACTGTTTTTT. As protein: CASSEYRVGDEKLFF.

The chain combines TRBV7-2 with TRBJ1-2; 8 nucleotides agree with TRBD1. Germline V CDR1 and CDR2: SGHTA, FQGNSA. V shed 7 bases and J 4 bases; nucleotides not matched to a gene: 8. This CDR3 has 14 amino acids. The CDR3 DNA reads as TGTGCCAGCATCCTGGACAGGGCAAGCTATGGCTACACCTTC. This gives the protein CASILDRASYGYTF. The full variable domain, in which reference TRBV7-2 and TRBJ1-2 provide the parts outside the CDR3, is GAGVSQSPSNKVTEKGKDVELRCDPISGHTALYWYRQSLGQGLEFLIYFQGNSAPDKSGLPSDRFSAERTGGSVSTLTIQRTQQEDSAVYLCASILDRASYGYTFGSGTRLTVV.

This chain links TRBV9 with TRBJ1-1; perhaps TRBD1 as D (5 bases). Trimming pared 0 bases from V and 2 bases from J, leaving 14 bases between. Germline V lookup: CDR1 SGDLS, CDR2 YYNGEE. The CDR3 is 16 amino acids. CDR3 in amino acids: CASSVAGPSSNTEAFF. CDR3 nucleotide sequence: TGTGCCAGCAGCGTAGCAGGGCCCAGCTCCAACACTGAAGCTTTCTTT. Full variable domain (rest looked up from reference TRBV9 and TRBJ1-1): DSGVTQTPKHLITATGQRVTLRCSPRSGDLSVYWYQQSLDQGLQFLIQYYNGEERAKGNILERFSAQQFPDLHSELNLSSLELGDSALYFCASSVAGPSSNTEAFFGQGTRLTVV.

The CDR3 bases are TGTGCCAGCAGCGCAACAGGGGCGAACACCGGGGAGCTGTTTTTT. The encoded protein is CASSATGANTGELFF. The rearrangement uses TRBV28 and TRBJ2-2; 7 bases are a match to TRBD1. CDR3 length equals 15 residues. The germline V gene has CDR1 MDHEN and CDR2 SYDVKM. V gave up 6 bases and J gave up 0 bases; unmatched junction bases: 4.

CDR3 sequence (DNA): TGTGCCAGCAGTTACTCGTCAGGGGGAGGGAACACTGAAGCTTTCTTT. This translates into CASSYSSGGGNTEAFF. This sequence joins TRBV6-6 and TRBJ1-1; TRBD1 matches 7 bases. In germline, CDR1 is MNHNY, CDR2 SVGAGI (reference sequence). Unmatched junction bases numbered 5, after V lost 0 bases and J lost 1 base. The CDR3 runs 16 residues.

The chain has TRBV18 and TRBJ2-2; D perhaps matches TRBD1 (5 bases). V dropped 5 bases and J dropped 2 bases, with 12 bases sitting between them. The CDR3 has 15 residues. Germline values: CDR1 KGHSH, CDR2 LQKENI. The CDR3 region has the DNA TGTGCCAGCTCATACGACAGAGGTAACACCGGGGAGCTGTTTTTT. Translation: CASSYDRGNTGELFF. Drawing the rest from reference TRBV18 and TRBJ2-2, the complete variable domain is NAGVMQNPRHLVRRRGQEARLRCSPMKGHSHVYWYRQLPEEGLKFMVYLQKENIIDESGMPKERFSAEFPKEGPSILRIQQVVRGDSAAYFCASSYDRGNTGELFFGEGSRLTVL.

The chain joins TRBV10-3 to TRBJ2-2; the match to TRBD1 covers 9 bases. Trimming at V came to 6 bases and at J to 5 bases, leaving 7 bases not matched to a gene. Germline V gene lookup returns CDR1 ENHRY and CDR2 SYGVKD. This CDR3 spans 15 amino acids. In DNA form, the CDR3 reads TGTGCCATCAGGGGGACAGGGTATAGTACCGGGGAGCTGTTTTTT. Amino acids: CAIRGTGYSTGELFF.

The V and J genes are TRBV10-2 and TRBJ1-5, with 10 bases fitting TRBD1. With 3 bases clipped from V and 5 bases from J, the junction kept 4 bases outside the gene matches. Looked up from germline, CDR1 is WSHSY and CDR2 is SAAADI. The CDR3 is made up of 15 amino acids. As DNA, the CDR3 is TGCGCCAGCAGTGATTGGGACAGGGGAGATCAGCCCCAGCATTTT. Translated, it gives CASSDWDRGDQPQHF.

The genes are TRBV27 and TRBJ1-1; 7 bases are a match to TRBD1. Germline V lookup: CDR1 MNHEY, CDR2 SMNVEV (reference sequence). The CDR3 consists of 18 residues. V lost 5 bases to trimming and J lost 4 bases; unmatched junction nucleotides: 19. CDR3 nucleotides: TGTGCCAGCAGTCTACTATATCCCCCCGACAGGGCGGGCACTGAAGCTTTCTTT. The encoded protein is CASSLLYPPDRAGTEAFF.

The V and J genes are TRBV29-1 and TRBJ1-1; D is unclear. The CDR3 length is 13 residues. Between the trimmed V and J ends, which lost 4 bases and 0 bases, there was a span of 9 bases. The germline V gene encodes CDR1 SQVTM and CDR2 ANQGSEA. The DNA for the CDR3 is TGCAGCGTTGTAAAGCCTTTGAACACTGAAGCTTTCTTT. It specifies CSVVKPLNTEAFF. The variable domain in full, completed from reference TRBV29-1 and TRBJ1-1, reads SAVISQKPSRDICQRGTSLTIQCQVDSQVTMMFWYRQQPGQSLTLIATANQGSEATYESGFVIDKFPISRPNLTFSTLTVSNMSPEDSSIYLCSVVKPLNTEAFFGQGTRLTVV.

The J gene is TRBJ1-2, the V gene TRBV18; TRBD1 agrees at 7 bases. Germline CDR1 reads KGHSH; CDR2 reads LQKENI. V dropped 0 bases and J dropped 0; count of bases not matched to a gene: 4. The CDR3 has 16 amino acids. The CDR3 nucleotides are TGTGCCAGCTCACCACCGCAGGGGGTGACTAACTATGGCTACACCTTC. Residues: CASSPPQGVTNYGYTF.

V usage is TRBV15 and J usage is TRBJ1-1; a weak D match, TRBD1 (6 bases). With 4 bases removed from V and 4 bases from J, the gap between germline ends came to 10 bases. This CDR3 is 13 amino acids long. Germline assignment: CDR1 LNHNV and CDR2 YYDKDF (reference sequence). In nucleotides, the CDR3 is TGTGCCACCAGCAACACAGGGTCCACTGAAGCTTTCTTT. It encodes CATSNTGSTEAFF.

This chain links TRBV5-1 with TRBJ2-2; 9 bases line up with TRBD2. Germline V gives CDR1 SGHRS, CDR2 YFSETQ. There are 16 residues in the CDR3. V dropped 0 bases and J dropped 7; count of bases not matched to a gene: 7. The CDR3 is CASSLAPRGGVGELFF. The DNA for the CDR3 is TGCGCCAGCAGCTTGGCCCCGCGGGGGGGTGTCGGGGAGCTGTTTTTT.

This chain uses TRBV5-1 with TRBJ1-3, with unresolved D. The CDR3 extends over 15 amino acids. The V gene's germline CDR1 is SGHRS and CDR2 YFSETQ. V was pared by 0 bases and J by 0 bases, with 7 bases between. This chain's CDR3 is CASSLEPRSGNTIYF. Here the CDR3 DNA reads TGCGCCAGCAGCTTGGAGCCCCGCTCTGGAAACACCATATATTTT.

The rearrangement links TRBV7-6 to TRBJ2-7, with 12 bases matching TRBD2. This CDR3 is built from 19 residues. V lost 1 base to trimming and J lost 2 bases; unmatched junction nucleotides: 12. The germline CDR1 and CDR2 sequences are SGHVS and FNYEAQ. Here the CDR3 DNA reads TGTGCCAGCAGCTTAGAGGCGGCTAGCGGGAGGGCAAGGGCCTACGAGCAGTACTTC. Translated: CASSLEAASGRARAYEQYF. The complete variable domain, with remaining parts taken from reference TRBV7-6 and TRBJ2-7, reads GAGVSQSPRYKVTKRGQDVALRCDPISGHVSLYWYRQALGQGPEFLTYFNYEAQQDKSGLPNDRFSAERPEGSISTLTIQRTEQRDSAMYRCASSLEAASGRARAYEQYFGPGTRLTVT.

This sequence joins TRBV5-1 and TRBJ2-5, with a weak D call TRBD2 (5 bases). Germline V gives CDR1 SGHRS, CDR2 YFSETQ. CDR3 length: 14 amino acids. The V end lost 4 bases, the J end lost 5 bases, and 15 bases lay between the germline ends. The CDR3 region has the DNA TGCGCCAGCAGCCCGGTAAGGACTCAGGAGACCCAGTACTTC. Translation: CASSPVRTQETQYF. The full variable domain, in which reference TRBV5-1 and TRBJ2-5 provide the parts outside the CDR3, is KAGVTQTPRYLIKTRGQQVTLSCSPISGHRSVSWYQQTPGQGLQFLFEYFSETQRNKGNFPGRFSGRQFSNSRSEMNVSTLELGDSALYLCASSPVRTQETQYFGPGTRLLVL.

This chain uses TRBV11-2 with TRBJ2-3; D is unresolved. The V end lost 0 bases, the J end lost 6 bases, and 4 bases lay between the germline ends. The CDR3 spans 12 residues. CDR1 and CDR2 from the germline V gene are SGHAT and FQNNGV. CDR3 DNA sequence: TGTGCCAGCAGCTTAGATGCGGATACGCAGTATTTT. Amino acids: CASSLDADTQYF.

The V and J genes are TRBV2 and TRBJ1-2; 8 bases align to TRBD1. V shed 5 bases and J 7 bases; nucleotides not matched to a gene: 9. The CDR3 is 14 residues long. CDR1 is SNHLY, CDR2 FYNNEI, per germline. The CDR3 sequence is CASSPWTGMVGYTF. DNA of the CDR3: TGTGCCAGCAGTCCTTGGACAGGGATGGTTGGCTACACCTTC.